The sequence of this TCR beta chain was determined in a study of Ad26.COV2.S vaccination and SARS-CoV-2 variants. Study context: Ad26.COV2.S was injected intramuscularly once or twice, 56 days apart.

Treatment reported: 15 to 20 received Ad26.COV2.S at low or high dose, single or two shots; 5 received placebo; per-sample allocation not given. Sampling took place 63 days after the first vaccine or placebo injection. Assay used: immunoSEQ multiplex PCR; TCRdb lists only in-frame clones, some missing. The sample shows about 350,000 clones, about 85% of them seen only once. V shed 8 bases and J 5 bases; nucleotides not matched to a gene: 10. The germline V gene has CDR1 MDHEN and CDR2 SYDVKM. The CDR3 sequence is 15 residues long. Study findings and constraints: Breadth measured for non-spike TCRs was similar across vaccine and placebo recipients.

As to this clone: What it binds is unknown.

The TCR was taken from a person between 18 and 65 years old who received the Ad26.COV2.S COVID-19 vaccine or a placebo. The specimen comprised peripheral blood, sampled in a trial of Ad26.COV2.S vaccine versus placebo. J is TRBJ2-7 and V is TRBV28, with 12 positions matching TRBD1. This chain's CDR3 is CASGAGGTGGHEQYF. The DNA for the CDR3 is TGTGCCAGCGGCGCAGGAGGGACAGGGGGCCACGAGCAGTACTTC.